The rows below give T cell receptor beta chains drawn from one sample of a study of T-cell memory formation after mild COVID-19. TCRdb ran MiXCR on the 5' RACE reads and lists one entry per CDR3 protein. The data show around 160,000 distinct CDR3 sequences, around a tenth seen once. The sample comprised PBMCs or a T cell subset sorted from them (not recorded which). The receptors were gathered from a man aged 18 to 35 who had mild COVID-19 (a few samples of this study predate the infection). Cell type and time point are not known. The CDR3 runs from the conserved cysteine through the conserved F or W. The D gene is left open where the match is weak. Expanded clones are given a class, and other clones once, few, many or no size at all.

TRBV12-3/TRBV12-4	TRBD2	TRBJ2-1	few	TGTGCCAGCACCTTCCTCAGCGGGGGGGCCGGTGAGCAGTTCTTC	CASTFLSGGAGEQFF
TRBV15	-	TRBJ1-5	-	TGTGCCACCAGCAGGACAGGAAATAGCAATCAGCCCCAGCATTTT	CATSRTGNSNQPQHF
TRBV30	TRBD1	TRBJ1-1	-	TGTGCCTGGAGTCAGATAGACAGGGTCGGCGCTGAAGCTTTCTTT	CAWSQIDRVGAEAFF
TRBV7-2	TRBD1	TRBJ2-3	-	TGTGCCAGCAGGCTTACAGGGGCAGATACGCAGTATTTT	CASRLTGADTQYF
TRBV12-3/TRBV12-4	-	TRBJ2-5	few	TGTGCCAGCAGTTTACCCAAGGGGCTCGCGGAGACCCAGTACTTC	CASSLPKGLAETQYF
TRBV29-1	-	TRBJ2-7	few	TGCAGCGTTGGCAGGGGAACCCACGAGCAGTACTTC	CSVGRGTHEQYF
TRBV7-6	-	TRBJ2-7	few	TGTGCCAGCAGCTCCCGGGACAAGTACGAGCAGTACTTC	CASSSRDKYEQYF
TRBV6-1	TRBD2	TRBJ2-2	many	TGTGCCAGCACCTGGGACTACGCGAACACCGGGGAGCTGTTTTTT	CASTWDYANTGELFF
TRBV5-1	TRBD1	TRBJ2-5	-	TGCGCCAGCAGCTCCGGGACAGGGGGCTTCGTTTTGAAAGAGACCCAGTACTTC	CASSSGTGGFVLKETQYF
TRBV6-6	-	TRBJ1-6	few	TGTGCCACCACCCGGGGTAGCCCGATGCCGCCCCTCCACTTT	CATTRGSPMPPLHF
TRBV2	-	TRBJ2-5	few	TGTGCCAGCAATCAGCAAGAGACCCAGTACTTC	CASNQQETQYF
TRBV6-6	-	TRBJ2-7	many	TGTGCCAGCAGTTTAGTTTACGAGCAGTACTTC	CASSLVYEQYF
TRBV4-3	-	TRBJ2-3	few	TGCGCCAGCAGCCAAGCGGGGTGGCGCACAGATACGCAGTATTTT	CASSQAGWRTDTQYF
TRBV29-1	TRBD1	TRBJ2-7	few	TGCAGCGTTGACAGGGGGACAGGGGGCTACGAGCAGTACTTC	CSVDRGTGGYEQYF
TRBV5-1	-	TRBJ1-1	-	TGCGCCAGCAGCGGAGGGGACTGGAACACTGAAGCTTTCTTT	CASSGGDWNTEAFF
TRBV5-6	-	TRBJ2-3	few	TGTGCCAGCTCCCTAGGGGGGCTGGATACGCAGTATTTT	CASSLGGLDTQYF
TRBV2	-	TRBJ1-6	few	TGTGCCAGCAGTGAAGAGCCCCTTAGGACACCCCTCCACTTT	CASSEEPLRTPLHF
TRBV15	TRBD1	TRBJ1-5	-	TGTGCCACCAGCAGATCCATGGGACAGACAAATCAGCCCCAGCATTTT	CATSRSMGQTNQPQHF
TRBV7-9	-	TRBJ2-3	-	TGTGCCAGCAGCTTACAGGGTCGAAGGACAGATACGCAGTATTTT	CASSLQGRRTDTQYF
TRBV4-2	-	TRBJ2-7	few	TGTGCCAGCAGCCAACTGGGCCGCGGCGGCGAGCAGTACTTC	CASSQLGRGGEQYF
TRBV14	-	TRBJ2-7	-	TGTGCCAGCAGCCGCGGGGACACGGGTATTTACGAGCAGTACTTC	CASSRGDTGIYEQYF
TRBV5-1	-	TRBJ1-1	-	TGCGCCAGCAGCATCTCCACGCCGAACACTGAAGCTTTCTTT	CASSISTPNTEAFF
TRBV7-9	-	TRBJ2-5	few	TGTGCCAGCAGCTTCGTCAAGTTGGAGACCCAGTACTTC	CASSFVKLETQYF
TRBV20-1	-	TRBJ2-1	-	TGCAGTGCTAGAGGGCCGAGTGGTGAGCAGTTCTTC	CSARGPSGEQFF
TRBV28	-	TRBJ2-5	few	TGTGCCAGCACCCGGGACCCAGAGACCCAGTACTTC	CASTRDPETQYF
TRBV4-1	-	TRBJ1-1	-	TGCGCCAGCAGCCAAGAATGGTCAGGGTCTAACACTGAAGCTTTCTTT	CASSQEWSGSNTEAFF
TRBV6-2/TRBV6-3	TRBD1	TRBJ2-7	once	TGTGCCAGCAGTTACTCGATCAGGGGGAGATCCTACGAGCAGTACTTC	CASSYSIRGRSYEQYF
TRBV7-9	TRBD1	TRBJ1-2	once	TGTGCCAGCAGCTCCACCGGGACAGGGGGTGACCCTAAGCGTTACAACTATGGCTACACCTTC	CASSSTGTGGDPKRYNYGYTF
TRBV10-2	TRBD2	TRBJ2-1	-	TGCGCCAGCAGTGTAAAAGGGACTAGCGGGGTTTACAATGAGCAGTTCTTC	CASSVKGTSGVYNEQFF
TRBV24-1	TRBD1	TRBJ2-3	many	TGTGCCACCAGTGATCCGGGACAGGGATTAGATACGCAGTATTTT	CATSDPGQGLDTQYF
TRBV10-2	TRBD1	TRBJ1-1	few	TGCGCCAGCAGTGAGACAGGGGGGAAAGCTTTCTTT	CASSETGGKAFF